This passage covers 27 T cell receptor beta chains from one sample sequenced in a study of T cells after yellow fever vaccination. TCRdb used MiXCR to reprocess the 5' RACE reads, holding one entry per CDR3 protein. The repertoire holds 300,000 to 400,000 distinct CDR3 sequences, with over 8% as singletons. The sample consisted of PBMCs, taken on the day of the first yellow fever vaccination. Every receptor here comes from a man younger than 30 who received the YFV17D yellow fever vaccine.

The chain has TRBV20-1 and TRBJ1-6; 7 bases line up with TRBD1. Trimming at V came to 6 bases and at J to 8 bases, leaving 7 bases not matched to a gene. This CDR3 is 13 amino acids long. Germline V CDR1 and CDR2: DFQATT, SNEGSKA (reference sequence). The CDR3 region is CSAQTGDYSPLHF. CDR3 in DNA: TGCAGTGCCCAAACAGGGGACTATTCACCCCTCCACTTT.

This clonotype was seen repeatedly, ten times or more. The chain uses TRBV5-1 and TRBJ2-1, with 11 bases identical to TRBD2. The CDR3 is made up of 18 amino acids. J lost 5 bases, V lost 4 bases, and 14 bases had no gene match. Germline V CDR1 and CDR2: SGHRS, YFSETQ. The CDR3 nucleotides read TGCGCCAGCAGCACCGGCGGAGTAGCGGGGGGGCTGAACAATGAGCAGTTCTTC. Translated, it gives CASSTGGVAGGLNNEQFF.

V and J are TRBV5-1 and TRBJ2-5; 8 bases line up with TRBD1. This CDR3 comprises 15 residues. The germline V gene encodes CDR1 SGHRS and CDR2 YFSETQ. V lost 0 bases and J lost 5; bases outside the gene matches: 6. The CDR3 sequence is CASSLGQGRVETQYF. The CDR3 nucleotides are TGCGCCAGCAGCTTGGGACAGGGGCGAGTGGAGACCCAGTACTTC.

This clonotype showed up just a few times. This sequence joins TRBV7-6 and TRBJ2-2; perhaps D is TRBD1 or TRBD2 (6 bases each). The CDR3 covers 15 residues. CDR1 is SGHVS, CDR2 FNYEAQ, per germline. V was clipped by 5 bases and J by 7 bases, with 17 bases between them. The CDR3 loop reads CASSPNWGAHGELFF. The DNA of the CDR3 is TGTGCCAGCAGCCCCAACTGGGGGGCCCACGGGGAGCTGTTTTTT.

In its sample, this clonotype was seen many times. The chain joins TRBV4-3 to TRBJ2-1, with D possibly being TRBD2 (5 bases). V was pared by 0 bases and J by 4 bases, with 16 bases between. This CDR3 spans 17 amino acids. Germline V CDR1 and CDR2: LGHNA, YSLEER. CDR3 protein: CASSQDGVSWEYNEQFF. CDR3 sequence (DNA): TGCGCCAGCAGCCAAGATGGGGTCAGCTGGGAGTACAATGAGCAGTTCTTC.

V and J are TRBV18 and TRBJ1-1; D gene ambiguous. CDR1 and CDR2 (germline): KGHSH, LQKENI. CDR3 size: 15 residues. V lost 3 bases and J lost 0, with 11 bases in between. DNA for the CDR3: TGTGCCAGCTCACCCTTTGACGCTTTGAACACTGAAGCTTTCTTT. Residues: CASSPFDALNTEAFF.

The V gene is TRBV4-3, the J gene TRBJ2-3, with D unclear. Trimming took off 2 bases at V and 2 bases at J, with 11 bases between the two ends. CDR1 LGHNA and CDR2 YSLEER come from the germline V gene. This CDR3 region has 15 residues. Here the CDR3 reads CASSQSPTYTDTQYF. The CDR3 DNA is TGCGCCAGCAGCCAATCTCCGACTTACACAGATACGCAGTATTTT.

This clonotype has more than one count but fewer than ten. V is TRBV5-1 and J is TRBJ2-6; D unresolved. The CDR3 extends over 15 amino acids. Trimming removed 2 bases at V and 1 base at J, with 7 bases between. CDR1 and CDR2 (germline): SGHRS, YFSETQ. CDR3 in DNA: TGCGCCAGCAGCTTTACGTTGTCTGGGGCCAACGTCCTGACTTTC. Protein sequence: CASSFTLSGANVLTF.

This clonotype was picked up a small number of times. The chain has TRBV5-1 and TRBJ2-5; D remains ambiguous. The CDR3 has 14 amino acids. V shed 7 bases and J shed 2 bases, with 15 bases lying between them. Per the germline V gene, CDR1 is SGHRS and CDR2 is YFSETQ. The CDR3 DNA sequence: TGCGCCAGCCTTGGAACGGACCTTCAAGAGACCCAGTACTTC. Amino acids: CASLGTDLQETQYF.

This clonotype was recorded many times. V and J are TRBV5-1 and TRBJ2-3, with TRBD2 matching over 9 bases. The CDR3 extends over 16 amino acids. Germline loops: CDR1 SGHRS, CDR2 YFSETQ. Trimming at V came to 0 bases and at J to 2 bases, leaving 4 bases not matched to a gene. The CDR3, as DNA: TGCGCCAGCAGCTTGGGGGCTAGCGGGGTCACAGATACGCAGTATTTT. It encodes CASSLGASGVTDTQYF.

This clonotype appeared many times. The V call is TRBV5-1, the J call TRBJ2-7, with 8 positions matching TRBD1. Germline values: CDR1 SGHRS, CDR2 YFSETQ. J gave up 2 bases and V 2 bases, and 6 bases lay outside the gene matches. The CDR3 covers 15 residues. The CDR3 reads CASSLTGGEPYEQYF. In nucleotides, the CDR3 is TGCGCCAGCAGCTTAACAGGGGGTGAACCCTACGAGCAGTACTTC.

This clonotype was detected ten times or more. The chain has TRBV20-1 and TRBJ2-2; perhaps TRBD1 as D (6 bases). CDR3 length: 16 residues. V was shortened by 0 bases and J by 6 bases, with 17 bases between the two germline ends. The germline CDR1 and CDR2 sequences are DFQATT and SNEGSKA (reference sequence). The CDR3 sequence: CSARDPGRGFAGELFF. The DNA of the CDR3 is TGCAGTGCTAGAGATCCCGGCAGGGGATTCGCCGGGGAGCTGTTTTTT.

There are a few counts of this clonotype. The chain uses TRBV6-5 and TRBJ1-2; no reliable D call. The CDR3 is made up of 14 amino acids. Trimming removed 0 bases at V and 6 bases at J, with 11 bases between. Germline loops: CDR1 MNHEY, CDR2 SVGAGI. The CDR3 region is CASSYSPDGNGYTF. CDR3 nucleotides: TGTGCCAGCAGTTACTCCCCGGACGGAAATGGCTACACCTTC.

The gene calls are TRBV2 and TRBJ1-5; unclear D gene. The V and J ends lost 2 bases and 3 bases respectively, with 14 bases between them. Germline V gene sequence: CDR1 SNHLY, CDR2 FYNNEI. The CDR3 runs to 16 residues. CDR3 residues: CASSEFVWRVNQPQHF. CDR3 coding DNA: TGTGCCAGCAGTGAATTTGTGTGGAGGGTCAATCAGCCCCAGCATTTT. The variable domain in full, completed from reference TRBV2 and TRBJ1-5, reads EPEVTQTPSHQVTQMGQEVILRCVPISNHLYFYWYRQILGQKVEFLVSFYNNEISEKSEIFDDQFSVERPDGSNFTLKIRSTKLEDSAMYFCASSEFVWRVNQPQHFGDGTRLSIL.

V usage is TRBV11-2 and J usage is TRBJ2-2; TRBD2 aligns across 12 bases. Germline lookup yields CDR1 SGHAT and CDR2 FQNNGV. The V segment lost 7 bases and the J segment 3 bases; nucleotides outside the gene matches: 15. The CDR3 consists of 19 residues. CDR3 DNA: TGTGCCAGCATCCTTCTAACTAGCGGGGGGCCCCTTCACACCGGGGAGCTGTTTTTT. It specifies CASILLTSGGPLHTGELFF.

The gene calls are TRBV20-1 and TRBJ2-3, with a weak D call TRBD1 (6 bases). Trimming took off 5 bases at V and 4 bases at J, with 19 bases between the two ends. The germline CDR1 and CDR2 sequences are DFQATT and SNEGSKA (reference sequence). The CDR3 sequence is 15 residues long. The CDR3 sequence is CSAWGRTAIPDTQYF. The DNA of the CDR3 is TGCAGTGCTTGGGGAAGGACAGCCATCCCAGATACGCAGTATTTT.

The chain recombines TRBV7-2 with TRBJ2-7; the D is unclear. The germline V gene has CDR1 SGHTA and CDR2 FQGNSA. CDR3 size: 14 residues. Trimming left V 2 bases short and J 2 bases short, with 10 bases between. CDR3: CASSLSAVTYEQYF. CDR3 sequence (DNA): TGTGCCAGCAGCTTAAGTGCAGTTACCTACGAGCAGTACTTC.

This clonotype was recorded a few times. J is TRBJ1-1 and V is TRBV28; 7 bases line up with TRBD1. The germline gives CDR1 MDHEN, CDR2 SYDVKM. The CDR3 has 13 residues. The ends lost 5 bases at V and 9 bases at J; junction bases unmatched: 9. CDR3 in DNA: TGTGCCAGCAGTCCCGACAGGGCTTCTCAAGCTTTCTTT. Translation gives CASSPDRASQAFF.

The J gene is TRBJ1-1, the V gene TRBV6-6; D ambiguous. Germline V gene lookup returns CDR1 MNHNY and CDR2 SVGAGI (reference sequence). CDR3 size: 11 residues. Deletions cut 6 bases from V and 11 bases from J, with 13 bases between. CDR3 in amino acids: CASSPGRGAFF. The CDR3 DNA sequence: TGTGCCAGCAGCCCTGGGCGAGGGGCTTTCTTT.

This clonotype was detected a few times. J is TRBJ1-2 and V is TRBV6-5; 9 nucleotides line up with TRBD1. Germline CDR1 MNHEY, CDR2 SVGAGI. The CDR3 spans 14 residues. The trim removed 11 bases at V and 4 bases at J, leaving 11 bases unmatched. CDR3 sequence reads: CAAFPDRGPYGYTF. The CDR3 nucleotides read TGTGCCGCCTTCCCGGACAGGGGTCCCTATGGCTACACCTTC.

The sample holds many counts of this clonotype. This chain uses TRBV6-6 with TRBJ1-4, with D maybe TRBD1 (6 bases). V gave up 5 bases and J gave up 7 bases, with 11 bases separating them. The V gene's germline CDR1 is MNHNY and CDR2 SVGAGI (reference sequence). This CDR3 is 13 amino acids long. The CDR3 sequence: CASSRQAPEKLFF. In DNA form, the CDR3 reads TGTGCCAGCAGTCGACAGGCGCCTGAAAAACTGTTTTTT.

This clonotype was seen a handful of times. This chain links TRBV6-2 or TRBV6-3 with TRBJ2-4; D remains ambiguous. Trimming cost V 4 bases and J 7 bases, with 11 bases left between them. The germline V gene encodes CDR1 MNHEY and CDR2 SVGEGT. The CDR3 is made up of 13 amino acids. The CDR3 is CASSSYFGNIQYF. CDR3 coding DNA: TGTGCCAGCAGTTCCTACTTCGGGAACATTCAGTACTTC.

This clonotype came up a few times. An end of the junction differs from the germline gene, which may be a read error. The genes are TRBV7-7 and TRBJ1-5, with unresolved D. From germline, CDR1 is SSHAT and CDR2 FNYEAQ (reference sequence). There are 17 residues in the CDR3. The CDR3 sequence is CASSHDDPGRGNQPQHF. The CDR3 DNA is TGTGCTAGCAGCCACGATGATCCTGGGCGGGGCAATCAGCCCCAGCATTTT. Full variable domain (remainder filled in from reference TRBV7-7 and TRBJ1-5): GAGVSQSPRYKVTKRGQDVTLRCDPISSHATLYWYQQALGQGPEFLTYFNYEAQPDKSGLPSDRFSAERPEGSISTLTIQRTEQRDSAMYRCASSHDDPGRGNQPQHFGDGTRLSIL.

This clonotype was seen a few times. V and J are TRBV7-6 and TRBJ1-5, with D unresolved. V gave up 5 bases and J gave up 4 bases, with 9 bases separating them. The CDR3 loop spans 13 amino acids. Germline V gene sequence: CDR1 SGHVS, CDR2 FNYEAQ. For the CDR3, the DNA is TGTGCCAGCAGCCCTGAACTGAATCAGCCCCAGCATTTT. Protein sequence: CASSPELNQPQHF.

This clonotype was counted only a few times. J is TRBJ1-1 and V is TRBV7-3; 7 bases line up with TRBD1. The J segment lost 4 bases and the V segment lost 4 bases, leaving 6 bases of the junction unmatched. CDR1 is SGHTA and CDR2 is FQGTGA in the germline V gene. The CDR3 spans 14 residues. CDR3 region: CASSSWGQLTEAFF. The CDR3 nucleotides are TGTGCCAGCAGCTCGTGGGGACAGCTCACTGAAGCTTTCTTT.

This clonotype was recorded many times. The chain recombines TRBV29-1 with TRBJ2-1, with 12 nucleotides matching TRBD2. V lost 6 bases to trimming and J lost 1 base; unmatched junction nucleotides: 4. Germline V gene sequence: CDR1 SQVTM, CDR2 ANQGSEA. The CDR3 length is 15 residues. The DNA for the CDR3 is TGCAGCGTCCGGACTAGCGGGGCGTCCTACAATGAGCAGTTCTTC. Protein: CSVRTSGASYNEQFF.

The CDR3 protein is CASSQEEVGDQPQHF. In DNA, the CDR3 is TGCGCCAGCAGCCAAGAGGAGGTGGGGGACCAGCCCCAGCATTTT. V gene TRBV4-1 combines with J gene TRBJ1-5, with D possibly TRBD1 on 5 matching bases. Germline loops: CDR1 MGHRA, CDR2 YSYEKL. V lost 0 bases and J 7 bases, leaving 13 bases between the germline ends. This CDR3 contains 15 residues.